This entry lists 11 T cell receptor beta chains sequenced from one sample in a study of T cell repertoires in cytomegalovirus infection. For these TCRs, the target antigens are not known. TCRdb re-called the reads through MiXCR, storing one row per CDR3 protein. The data contain about 220,000 distinct CDR3 sequences, around 40% of them seen just once; the ten biggest clones take up over 45%. Sample: CD8+ T cells from cultured PBMCs, taken from culture after CMV antigen stimulation. These receptors originate from a human donor in good health (CMV status not recorded). Some clones in this sample may be carry-over from other donors' samples.

This clonotype was detected ten times or more. The V and J genes are TRBV7-2 and TRBJ2-1, with TRBD2 matching over 7 bases. CDR3 size: 16 residues. The trim removed 1 base at V and 0 bases at J, leaving 3 bases unmatched. Per the germline V gene, CDR1 is SGHTA and CDR2 is FQGNSA. The CDR3 DNA is TGTGCCAGCAGCTTAGATGGCGGGAGCTCCTACAATGAGCAGTTCTTC. Protein: CASSLDGGSSYNEQFF.

The gene calls are TRBV19 and TRBJ1-2; the match to TRBD1 covers 10 bases. After removal of 1 base from V and 0 bases from J, the junction contained 8 bases not matched to a gene. CDR3 length equals 18 residues. The germline gives CDR1 LNHDA, CDR2 SQIVND (reference sequence). The CDR3 sequence is CASSIVLPGQGTNYGYTF. The DNA for the CDR3 is TGTGCCAGTAGTATAGTCTTGCCGGGACAGGGGACTAACTATGGCTACACCTTC.

J is TRBJ2-7 and V is TRBV7-3; 7 nucleotides align to TRBD2. The junction had 14 bases not matched to a gene; V was cut back by 5 bases and J by 7 bases. Germline loops: CDR1 SGHTA, CDR2 FQGTGA. The CDR3 extends over 15 amino acids. The CDR3 DNA reads TGTGCCAGCAGCGCCTCGGGGGGTTCAACGGGGGAGCAGTACTTC. This codes for CASSASGGSTGEQYF.

This chain joins TRBV7-9 and TRBJ2-2, with 11 nucleotides matching TRBD1. Germline lookup yields CDR1 SEHNR and CDR2 FQNEAQ (reference sequence). V lost 5 bases, J lost 0 bases, and 8 bases stayed unmatched. The CDR3 covers 18 residues. This chain's CDR3 is CASSTGQGGKPNTGELFF. In DNA form, the CDR3 reads TGTGCCAGCAGCACGGGACAGGGGGGAAAACCGAACACCGGGGAGCTGTTTTTT.

The chain couples TRBV12-3 or TRBV12-4 to TRBJ2-5, with a weak D call TRBD1 (6 bases). The CDR3 sequence is 16 residues long. The V and J ends lost 5 bases and 5 bases respectively, with 21 bases between them. This CDR3 reads CASSTPRQAPGETQYF. The CDR3 DNA reads TGTGCCAGCAGTACGCCAAGACAGGCCCCGGGGGAGACCCAGTACTTC.

Regarding this clonotype: The CDR3 end shows no conserved phenylalanine or tryptophan, and so a read error is likely. No DNA is shown, since the ends of the CDR3 on it are uncertain; the CDR3 is the one TCRdb lists. The chain couples TRBV7-6 to TRBJ1-5; the table calls TRBD1, which could not be checked here. The CDR3 length is 16 residues, termini included. Germline V gene data show CDR1 as SGHVS and CDR2 as FNYEAQ. CDR3: CASSLNTGGPNQPQDY.

This chain joins TRBV11-1 and TRBJ1-1; unclear D gene. The ends were cut back, 2 bases at V and 5 bases at J, with 6 bases in the middle. This CDR3 contains 12 residues. The germline V gene encodes CDR1 SGHAT and CDR2 FQDESV (reference sequence). CDR3: CASSLKRTEAFF. The CDR3 DNA sequence: TGTGCCAGCAGCTTAAAGCGTACTGAAGCTTTCTTT.

Relative to its sample, this clonotype is medium-sized (0.01 to 0.1%). The rearrangement joins TRBV7-6 to TRBJ2-7; 7 bases fit TRBD1. V dropped 1 base and J dropped 0; count of bases not matched to a gene: 6. CDR1 and CDR2 from the germline V gene are SGHVS and FNYEAQ. The CDR3 sequence is 16 residues long. This CDR3 is CASSLGPQGISYEQYF. The CDR3 region has the DNA TGTGCCAGCAGCTTAGGACCACAGGGGATCTCCTACGAGCAGTACTTC.

The V gene is TRBV4-1, the J gene TRBJ1-5, with a possible D match to TRBD1 (5 bases). Trimming shortened V by 4 bases and J by 2 bases, and 15 bases separated the two germline ends. From germline, CDR1 is MGHRA and CDR2 YSYEKL. CDR3 length: 16 residues. CDR3 in amino acids: CASSLGPINRNQPQHF. The CDR3 coding sequence is TGCGCCAGCAGCCTGGGACCGATAAATCGCAATCAGCCCCAGCATTTT.

V is TRBV6-2 or TRBV6-3 and J is TRBJ2-5; D call uncertain. V lost 7 bases to trimming and J lost 1 base, with 13 bases between them. Germline values: CDR1 MNHEY, CDR2 SVGEGT. This CDR3 has 14 amino acids. CDR3 amino acids: CASIRLGIQETQYF. The CDR3 DNA sequence: TGTGCCAGCATCCGCCTAGGAATCCAAGAGACCCAGTACTTC.

This sequence joins TRBV30 and TRBJ2-2; no reliable D call. Germline loops: CDR1 GTSNPN, CDR2 SVGIG (reference sequence). Trimming left V 3 bases short and J 4 bases short, with 18 bases between. CDR3 length: 16 amino acids. DNA of the CDR3: TGTGCCTGGAGAGCCCCAACGAGGCTCTTCACCGGGGAGCTGTTTTTT. Its protein product is CAWRAPTRLFTGELFF.